This section outlines one T cell receptor beta chain sequence together with its context. Original data processing: Reference gene primer amplification gave estimated nucleated cell counts. Assay used: immunoSEQ multiplex PCR; TCRdb lists only in-frame clones, some missing. Clone size and the V and J calls come from that table; the DNA yielded D and trimming. The sample holds some 50,000 clones; around 82% are singletons and the top ten take roughly 6%. This sample is drawn from a study of blood T cell repertoires in COVID-19. On the study more broadly: Sites across the United States, Italy and Spain contributed samples from acute and convalescent COVID-19. PBMCs, B-cell-depleted T cells, or T cells provided the cDNA or gDNA that made up the material.

Germline-derived CDR1 and CDR2 are SGHTS and YDEGEE. The V end lost 4 bases, the J end lost 4 bases, and 21 bases lay between the germline ends. The CDR3 length is 17 residues. V is TRBV5-8 and J is TRBJ1-3; a possible D gene is TRBD1 (6 bases). This clonotype originated in a woman older than 75 with acute or convalescent COVID-19. The sequenced material came from peripheral blood. CDR3: CASSPRTGGRVGNTIYF. CDR3 in DNA: TGTGCCAGCAGCCCCAGGACGGGGGGCAGGGTCGGAAACACCATATATTTT.